This T cell receptor (beta chain) comes out of a study of blood T cells in healthy people across ages. In the study overall: Template switching picked up about one barcoded beta molecule for each two T cells.

A sample-barcoded 5' primer and a J-beta primer mix were used in a second PCR of about 6 to 12 cycles. At least 2.5 million CDR3-containing paired-end reads were obtained per sample. Using its own MiXCR run on the 5' RACE reads, TCRdb lists one record per CDR3 protein. The sample contains more than 550,000 distinct CDR3 sequences, about a fifth of which appear only once. There are many counts of this clonotype. Its antigen is unidentified. Sample donors were healthy Caucasian individuals that came from Russia, aged roughly 6 to 100. Germline loops: CDR1 DFQATT, CDR2 SNEGSKA (reference sequence). There are 15 residues in the CDR3. Trimming cost V 3 bases and J 0 bases; bases outside gene matches: 5. Overall study results and limits: Per million T cells, TCR beta diversity dropped about linearly as age rose.

This receptor was identified in a man in his sixties or seventies in good health. Input material: blood. This chain uses TRBV20-1 with TRBJ2-1; 7 nucleotides match TRBD2. CDR3 residues: CSASSAGSSYNEQFF. Written as DNA, the CDR3 is TGCAGTGCTAGCTCAGCGGGGAGCTCCTACAATGAGCAGTTCTTC.